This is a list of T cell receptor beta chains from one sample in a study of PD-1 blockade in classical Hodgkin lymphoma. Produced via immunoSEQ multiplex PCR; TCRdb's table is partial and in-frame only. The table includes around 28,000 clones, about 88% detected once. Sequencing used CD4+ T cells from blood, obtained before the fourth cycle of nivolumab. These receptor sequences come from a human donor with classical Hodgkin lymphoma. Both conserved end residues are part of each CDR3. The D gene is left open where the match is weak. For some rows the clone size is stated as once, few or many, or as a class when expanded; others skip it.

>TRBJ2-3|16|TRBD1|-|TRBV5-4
TGTGCCAGCAGCTTCGGGAGGACAGGGGGTCCAGATACGCAGTATTTT
CASSFGRTGGPDTQYF
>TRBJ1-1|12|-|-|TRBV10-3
TGTGCCATCAGCCAGGGTAGCAGTGAAGCTTTCTTT
CAISQGSSEAFF
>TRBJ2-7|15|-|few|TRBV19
TGTGCCAGTAGTATTTATTTGGACACTCCCTACGAGCAGTACTTC
CASSIYLDTPYEQYF
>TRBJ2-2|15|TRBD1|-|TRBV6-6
TGTGCCAGCAGCCGCCCCCGACAGGGGCCCGGGGAGCTGTTTTTT
CASSRPRQGPGELFF
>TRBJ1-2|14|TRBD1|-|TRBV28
TGTGCCAGCAGTCACCTACAGGGGTCCTATGGCTACACCTTC
CASSHLQGSYGYTF
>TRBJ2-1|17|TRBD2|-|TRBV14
TGTGCCAGCAGCAAAGCGTTGGCTAGCGGGGGGAGGAATGAGCAGTTCTTC
CASSKALASGGRNEQFF
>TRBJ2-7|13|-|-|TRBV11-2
TGTGCCAGCAGCAGTCGGGCGCGGCAGGATCAGTACTTC
CASSSRARQDQYF
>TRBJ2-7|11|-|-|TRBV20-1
TGCAGTGCCAAGGGGATCTACGAGCAGTACTTC
CSAKGIYEQYF
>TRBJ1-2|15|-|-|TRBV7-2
TGTGCCAGCAGTCTAGCCGGCAGCTTAGGGTATGGCTACACCTTC
CASSLAGSLGYGYTF
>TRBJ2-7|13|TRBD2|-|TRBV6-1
TGTGCCAGCTACACCGGGACTAGCTACGAGCAGTACTTC
CASYTGTSYEQYF